This T cell receptor beta chain appears in the sequencing data of a study of beta chain features in type 1 diabetes. Whole-study results and caveats: TCRB CDR3s were moderately but significantly shorter in Type 1 diabetes patients in all four CD4+ subsets. A potential PCR bias toward shorter templates would be equal in patient and control samples.

V was cut by 0 bases and J by 3 bases, with 12 bases left in between. The CDR3 covers 15 residues. The germline gives CDR1 SGDLS, CDR2 YYNGEE. A few counts support this clone. Its antigen is unidentified. The study reverse transcribed the entire isolated RNA, so it sequenced expressed TCRB transcripts. Some clones are missing from TCRdb's copy, which holds only in-frame ones; the method was immunoSEQ multiplex PCR. The table has hundreds of thousands of clones, over 12% seen once. Sequenced material: naive CD4+ T cells from blood. The TCR sequence derives from a man aged 18 to 30 with type 1 diabetes. The rearrangement uses TRBV9 and TRBJ2-5; either TRBD1 or TRBD2 may fit D (5 bases each). The DNA of the CDR3 is TGTGCCAGCAGCGTAGCTACGGGGACCGAAGAGACCCAGTACTTC. It translates to CASSVATGTEETQYF. Using reference TRBV9 and TRBJ2-5 for the parts outside the CDR3, the full variable domain is DSGVTQTPKHLITATGQRVTLRCSPRSGDLSVYWYQQSLDQGLQFLIQYYNGEERAKGNILERFSAQQFPDLHSELNLSSLELGDSALYFCASSVATGTEETQYFGPGTRLLVL.